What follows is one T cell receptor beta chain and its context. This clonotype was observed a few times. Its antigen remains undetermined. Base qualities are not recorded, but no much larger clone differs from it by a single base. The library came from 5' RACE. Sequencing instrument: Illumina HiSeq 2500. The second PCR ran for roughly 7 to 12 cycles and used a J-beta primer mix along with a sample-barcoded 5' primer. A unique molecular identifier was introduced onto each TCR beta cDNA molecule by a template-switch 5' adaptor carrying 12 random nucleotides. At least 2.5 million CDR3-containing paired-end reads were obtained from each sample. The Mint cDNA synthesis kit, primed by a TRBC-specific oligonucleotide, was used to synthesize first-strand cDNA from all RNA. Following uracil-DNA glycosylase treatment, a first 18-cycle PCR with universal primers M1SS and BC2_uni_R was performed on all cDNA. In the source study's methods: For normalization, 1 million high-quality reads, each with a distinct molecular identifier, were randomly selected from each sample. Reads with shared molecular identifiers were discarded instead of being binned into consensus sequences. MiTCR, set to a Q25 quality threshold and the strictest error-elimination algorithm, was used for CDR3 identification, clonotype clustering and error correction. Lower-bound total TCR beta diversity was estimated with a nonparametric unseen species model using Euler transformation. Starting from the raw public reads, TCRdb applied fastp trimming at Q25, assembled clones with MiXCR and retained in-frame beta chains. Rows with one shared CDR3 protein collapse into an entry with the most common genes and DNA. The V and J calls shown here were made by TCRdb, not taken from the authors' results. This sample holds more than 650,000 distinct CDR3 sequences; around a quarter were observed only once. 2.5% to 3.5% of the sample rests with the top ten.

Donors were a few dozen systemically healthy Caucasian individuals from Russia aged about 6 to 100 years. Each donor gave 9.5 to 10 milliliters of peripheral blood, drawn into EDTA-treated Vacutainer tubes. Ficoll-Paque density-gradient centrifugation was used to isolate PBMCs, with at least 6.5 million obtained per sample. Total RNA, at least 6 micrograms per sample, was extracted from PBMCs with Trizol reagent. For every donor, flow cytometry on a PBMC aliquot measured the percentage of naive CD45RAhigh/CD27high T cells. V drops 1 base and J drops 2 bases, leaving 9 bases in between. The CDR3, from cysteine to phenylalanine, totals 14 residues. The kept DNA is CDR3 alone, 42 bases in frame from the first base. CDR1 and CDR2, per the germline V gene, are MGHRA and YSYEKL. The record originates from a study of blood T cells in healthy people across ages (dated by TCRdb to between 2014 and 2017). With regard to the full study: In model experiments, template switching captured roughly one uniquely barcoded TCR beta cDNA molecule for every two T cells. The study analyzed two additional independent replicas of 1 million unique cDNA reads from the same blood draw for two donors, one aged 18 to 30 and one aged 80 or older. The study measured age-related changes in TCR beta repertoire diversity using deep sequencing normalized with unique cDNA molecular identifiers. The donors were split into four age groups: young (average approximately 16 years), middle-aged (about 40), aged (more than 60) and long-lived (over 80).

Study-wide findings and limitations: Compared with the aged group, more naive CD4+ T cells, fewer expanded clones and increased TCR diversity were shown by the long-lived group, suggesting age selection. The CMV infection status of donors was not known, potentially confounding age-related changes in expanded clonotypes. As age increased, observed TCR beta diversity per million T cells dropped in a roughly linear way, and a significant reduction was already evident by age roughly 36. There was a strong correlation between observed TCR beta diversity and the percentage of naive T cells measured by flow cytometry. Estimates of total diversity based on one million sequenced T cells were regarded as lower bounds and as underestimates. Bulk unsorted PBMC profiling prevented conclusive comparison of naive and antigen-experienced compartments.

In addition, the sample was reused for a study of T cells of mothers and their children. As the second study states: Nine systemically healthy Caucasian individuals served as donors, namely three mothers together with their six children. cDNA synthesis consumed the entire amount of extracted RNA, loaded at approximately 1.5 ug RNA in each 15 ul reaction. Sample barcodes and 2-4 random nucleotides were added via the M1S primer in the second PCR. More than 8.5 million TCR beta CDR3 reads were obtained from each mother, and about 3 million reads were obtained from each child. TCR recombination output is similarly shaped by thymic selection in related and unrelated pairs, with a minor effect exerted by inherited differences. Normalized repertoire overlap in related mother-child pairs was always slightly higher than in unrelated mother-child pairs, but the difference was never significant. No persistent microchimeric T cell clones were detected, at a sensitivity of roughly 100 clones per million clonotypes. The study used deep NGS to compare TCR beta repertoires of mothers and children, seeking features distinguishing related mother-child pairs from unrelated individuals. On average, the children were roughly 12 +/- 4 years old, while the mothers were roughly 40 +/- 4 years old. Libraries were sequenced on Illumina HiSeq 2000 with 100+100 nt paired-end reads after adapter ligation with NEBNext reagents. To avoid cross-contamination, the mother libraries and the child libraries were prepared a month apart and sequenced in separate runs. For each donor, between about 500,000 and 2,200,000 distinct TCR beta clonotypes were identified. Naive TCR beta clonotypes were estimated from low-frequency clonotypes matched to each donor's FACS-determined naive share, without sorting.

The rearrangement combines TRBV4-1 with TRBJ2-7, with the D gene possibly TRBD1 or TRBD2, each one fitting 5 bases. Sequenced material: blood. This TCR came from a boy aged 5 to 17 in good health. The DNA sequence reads TGCGCCAGCAGCCAAGTTGAGGGGACCTACGAGCAGTACTTC. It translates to CASSQVEGTYEQYF.